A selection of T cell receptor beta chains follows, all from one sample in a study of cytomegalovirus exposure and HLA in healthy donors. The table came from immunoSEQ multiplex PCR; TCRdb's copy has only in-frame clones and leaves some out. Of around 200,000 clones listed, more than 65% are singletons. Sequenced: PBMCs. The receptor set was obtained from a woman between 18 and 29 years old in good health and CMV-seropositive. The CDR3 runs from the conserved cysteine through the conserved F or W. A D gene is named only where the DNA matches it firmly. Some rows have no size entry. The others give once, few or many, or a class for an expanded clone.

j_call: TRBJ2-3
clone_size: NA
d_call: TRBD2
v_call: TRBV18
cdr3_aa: CASSQDTSGGPTDTQYF
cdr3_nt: TGTGCCAGCTCGCAGGATACTAGCGGGGGACCCACAGATACGCAGTATTTT

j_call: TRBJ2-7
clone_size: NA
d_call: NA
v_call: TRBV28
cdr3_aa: CASSLLGYEQYF
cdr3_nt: TGTGCCAGCAGTTTACTCGGGTACGAGCAGTACTTC

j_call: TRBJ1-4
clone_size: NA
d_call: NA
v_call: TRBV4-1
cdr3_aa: CASSQDSEASYEKLFF
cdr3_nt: TGCGCCAGCAGCCAAGATAGTGAGGCAAGCTACGAAAAACTGTTTTTT

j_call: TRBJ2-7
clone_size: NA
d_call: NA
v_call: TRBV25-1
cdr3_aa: CATPGSSYEQYF
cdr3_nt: TGTGCCACCCCAGGGTCCTCCTACGAGCAGTACTTC

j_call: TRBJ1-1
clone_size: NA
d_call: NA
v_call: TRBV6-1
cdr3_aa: CASSEGDGGTEAFF
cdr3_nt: TGTGCCAGCAGTGAAGGTGATGGAGGGACTGAAGCTTTCTTT

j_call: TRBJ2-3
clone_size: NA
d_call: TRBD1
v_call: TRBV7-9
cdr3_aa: CASSPIQGVGITDTQYF
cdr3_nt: TGTGCCAGCAGCCCAATCCAGGGGGTCGGGATCACAGATACGCAGTATTTT

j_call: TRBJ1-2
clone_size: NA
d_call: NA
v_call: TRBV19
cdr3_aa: CASSLGSTYGYTF
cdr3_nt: TGTGCCAGTAGTCTGGGCAGCACCTATGGCTACACCTTC

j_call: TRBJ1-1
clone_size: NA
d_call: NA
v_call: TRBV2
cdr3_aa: CASRGPLQQVWAFF
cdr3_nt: TGTGCCAGCAGGGGTCCTCTCCAGCAGGTTTGGGCTTTCTTT

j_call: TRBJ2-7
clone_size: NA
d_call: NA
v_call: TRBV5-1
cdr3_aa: CASSLIVGRQGTSYEQYF
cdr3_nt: TGCGCCAGCAGCCTGATCGTCGGGAGACAAGGCACTTCCTACGAGCAGTACTTC

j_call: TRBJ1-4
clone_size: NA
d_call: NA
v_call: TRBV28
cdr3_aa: CASSLKGLATNEKLFF
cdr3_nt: TGTGCCAGCAGTCTAAAGGGACTTGCAACTAATGAAAAACTGTTTTTT

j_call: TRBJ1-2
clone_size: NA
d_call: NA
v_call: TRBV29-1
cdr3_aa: CSVYLNRVKGANYGYTF
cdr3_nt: TGCAGCGTCTATCTTAACAGGGTTAAGGGAGCTAACTATGGCTACACCTTC

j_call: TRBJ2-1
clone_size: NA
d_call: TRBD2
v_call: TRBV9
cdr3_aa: CASSATSGGLNEQFF
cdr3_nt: TGTGCCAGCAGCGCTACTAGCGGGGGACTCAATGAGCAGTTCTTC

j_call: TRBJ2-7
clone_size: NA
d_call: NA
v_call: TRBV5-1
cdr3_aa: CASSLVTGSYEQYF
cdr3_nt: TGCGCCAGCAGCTTGGTTACGGGAAGCTACGAGCAGTACTTC

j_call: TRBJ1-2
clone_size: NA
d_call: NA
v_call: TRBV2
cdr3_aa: CASRENPAGSYGYTF
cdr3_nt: TGTGCCAGCAGGGAAAACCCGGCGGGGAGCTATGGCTACACCTTC

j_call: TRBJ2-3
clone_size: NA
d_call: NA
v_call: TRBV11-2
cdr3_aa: CASSLGGERTDTQYF
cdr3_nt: TGTGCCAGCAGCTTAGGCGGGGAGAGGACAGATACGCAGTATTTT

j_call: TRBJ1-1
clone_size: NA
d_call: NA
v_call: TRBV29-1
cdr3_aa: CSVEGVRAGNTEAFF
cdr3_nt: TGCAGCGTTGAGGGTGTCAGGGCGGGAAACACTGAAGCTTTCTTT

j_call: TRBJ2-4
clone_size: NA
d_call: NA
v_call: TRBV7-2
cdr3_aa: CASSETTVKGIQYF
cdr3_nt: TGTGCCAGCAGCGAAACTACAGTGAAGGGGATTCAGTACTTC

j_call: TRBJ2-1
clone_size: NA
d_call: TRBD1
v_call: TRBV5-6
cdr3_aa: CASSQPGTAYNEQFF
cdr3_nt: TGTGCCAGCAGCCAACCCGGGACAGCCTACAATGAGCAGTTCTTC

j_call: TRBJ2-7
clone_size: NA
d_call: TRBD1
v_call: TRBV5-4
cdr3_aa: CASSTTGGEQYF
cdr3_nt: TGTGCCAGCAGCACTACAGGGGGCGAGCAGTACTTC

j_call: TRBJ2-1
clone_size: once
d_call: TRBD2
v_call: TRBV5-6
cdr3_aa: CASSLWRLAGYNEQFF
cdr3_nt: TGTGCCAGCAGCTTGTGGCGTCTAGCGGGTTACAATGAGCAGTTCTTC

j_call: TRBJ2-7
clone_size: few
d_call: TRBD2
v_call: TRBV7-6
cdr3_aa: CASSPLGVAGTYEQYF
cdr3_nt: TGTGCCAGCAGCCCCCTCGGGGTAGCGGGGACCTACGAGCAGTACTTC

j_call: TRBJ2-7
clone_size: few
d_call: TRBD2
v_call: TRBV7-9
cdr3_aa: CASSVRAGGTYEQYF
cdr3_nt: TGTGCCAGCAGCGTCCGAGCGGGGGGGACCTACGAGCAGTACTTC

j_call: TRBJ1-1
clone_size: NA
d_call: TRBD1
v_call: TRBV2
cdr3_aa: CASRRTGHTEAFF
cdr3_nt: TGTGCCAGCAGGCGGACAGGGCACACTGAAGCTTTCTTT

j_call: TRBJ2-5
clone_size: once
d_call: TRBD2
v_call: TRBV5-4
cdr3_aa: CASSRGVAGDGKTQYF
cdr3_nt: TGTGCCAGCAGCCGAGGGGTAGCGGGGGACGGAAAGACCCAGTACTTC

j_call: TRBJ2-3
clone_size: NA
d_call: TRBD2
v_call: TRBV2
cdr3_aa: CASSSGEHTDTQYF
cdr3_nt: TGTGCCAGCTCGAGCGGGGAACACACAGATACGCAGTATTTT

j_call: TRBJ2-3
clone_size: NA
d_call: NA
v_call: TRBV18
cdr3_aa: CASSPGVGQDTQYF
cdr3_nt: TGTGCCAGCTCACCTGGAGTGGGGCAAGATACGCAGTATTTT

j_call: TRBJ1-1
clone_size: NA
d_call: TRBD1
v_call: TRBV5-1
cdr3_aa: CASSFRTGNTEAFF
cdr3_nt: TGCGCCAGCAGCTTTCGGACAGGGAACACTGAAGCTTTCTTT

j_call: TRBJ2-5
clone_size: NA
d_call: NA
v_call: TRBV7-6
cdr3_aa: CASTTGSNLAQYF
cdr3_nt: TGTGCCAGCACCACCGGGTCAAATCTGGCCCAGTACTTC

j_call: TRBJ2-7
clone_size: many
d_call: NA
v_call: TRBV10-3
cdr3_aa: CAISESEESYEQYF
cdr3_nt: TGTGCCATCAGTGAGTCGGAGGAAAGCTACGAGCAGTACTTC

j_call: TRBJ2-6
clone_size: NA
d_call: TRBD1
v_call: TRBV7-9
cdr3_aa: CASSPRQGSSGANVLTF
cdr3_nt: TGTGCCAGCAGTCCCAGACAGGGCAGCTCTGGGGCCAACGTCCTGACTTTC

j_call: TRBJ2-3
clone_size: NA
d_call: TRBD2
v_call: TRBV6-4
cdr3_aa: CASLWRGGNTQYF
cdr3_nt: TGTGCCAGCCTCTGGCGGGGGGGAAATACGCAGTATTTT

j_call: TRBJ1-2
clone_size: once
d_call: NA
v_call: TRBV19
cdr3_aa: CASSLRGPQYGYTF
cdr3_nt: TGTGCCAGTAGTCTCCGGGGTCCGCAGTATGGCTACACCTTC

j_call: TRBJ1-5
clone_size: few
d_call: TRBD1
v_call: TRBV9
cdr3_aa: CASSVEGTGLTSDQPQHF
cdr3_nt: TGTGCCAGCAGCGTAGAGGGGACAGGGTTAACTTCCGATCAGCCCCAGCATTTT

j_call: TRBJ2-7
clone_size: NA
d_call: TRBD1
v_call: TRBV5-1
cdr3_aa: CASSPLVGGQGNEGQYF
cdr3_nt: TGCGCCAGCAGCCCACTGGTTGGGGGACAGGGTAATGAAGGGCAGTACTTC

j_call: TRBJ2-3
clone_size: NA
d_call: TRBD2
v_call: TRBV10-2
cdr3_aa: CASSERGGGAGDTQYF
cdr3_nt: TGCGCCAGCAGTGAGCGAGGCGGGGGGGCCGGAGATACGCAGTATTTT

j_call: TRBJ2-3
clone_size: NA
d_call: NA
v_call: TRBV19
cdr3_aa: CASSKTEMVTDTQYF
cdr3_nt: TGTGCCAGTAGTAAGACAGAAATGGTCACAGATACGCAGTATTTT

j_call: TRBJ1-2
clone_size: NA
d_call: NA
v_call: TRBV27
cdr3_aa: CASSLRELGYGYTF
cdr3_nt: TGTGCCAGCAGTTTACGGGAGCTAGGCTATGGCTACACCTTC

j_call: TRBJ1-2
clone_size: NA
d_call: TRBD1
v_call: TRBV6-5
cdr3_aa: CASRETGESEGYTF
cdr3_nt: TGTGCCAGCAGAGAGACAGGGGAATCGGAGGGCTACACCTTC

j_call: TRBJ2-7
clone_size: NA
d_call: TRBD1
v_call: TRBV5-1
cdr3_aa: CASSLNWGQGDYEQYF
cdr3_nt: TGCGCCAGCAGCTTGAACTGGGGACAGGGAGACTACGAGCAGTACTTC

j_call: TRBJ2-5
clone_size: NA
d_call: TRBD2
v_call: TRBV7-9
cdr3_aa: CASSFDGRETQYF
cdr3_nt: TGTGCCAGCAGCTTCGACGGGAGGGAGACCCAGTACTTC

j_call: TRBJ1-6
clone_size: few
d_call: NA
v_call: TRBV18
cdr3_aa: CASSLGENSPLHF
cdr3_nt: TGTGCCAGCTCATTGGGAGAGAATTCACCCCTCCACTTT

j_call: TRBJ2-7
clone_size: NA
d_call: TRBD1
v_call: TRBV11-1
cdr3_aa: CASSSTGTGIYEQYF
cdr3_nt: TGTGCCAGCAGCTCGACCGGGACAGGCATATACGAGCAGTACTTC

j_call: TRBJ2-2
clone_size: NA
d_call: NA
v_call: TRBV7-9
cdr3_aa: CASRGRGANTGELFF
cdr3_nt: TGTGCCAGCAGGGGACGCGGGGCGAACACCGGGGAGCTGTTTTTT

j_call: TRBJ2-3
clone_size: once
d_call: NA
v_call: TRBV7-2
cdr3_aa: CASSLAGGRGDTQYF
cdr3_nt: TGTGCCAGCAGCTTAGCGGGGGGGCGTGGAGATACGCAGTATTTT

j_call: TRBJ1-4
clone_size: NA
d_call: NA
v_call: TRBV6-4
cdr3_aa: CASSDYGRGISRNEKLFF
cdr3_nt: TGTGCCAGCAGTGACTACGGCAGGGGCATTTCTCGAAATGAAAAACTGTTTTTT

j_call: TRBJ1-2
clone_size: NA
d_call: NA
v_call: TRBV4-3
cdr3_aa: CASSQDQTARGGYTF
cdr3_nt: TGCGCCAGCAGCCAAGACCAGACAGCAAGAGGTGGCTACACCTTC

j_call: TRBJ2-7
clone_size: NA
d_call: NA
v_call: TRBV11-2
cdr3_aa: CASSLPGLYEQYF
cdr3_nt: TGTGCCAGCAGCTTACCAGGGCTCTACGAGCAGTACTTC

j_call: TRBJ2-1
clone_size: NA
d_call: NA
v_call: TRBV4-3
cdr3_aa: CASSQEASSYNEQFF
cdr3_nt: TGCGCCAGCAGCCAAGAGGCTAGCTCCTACAATGAGCAGTTCTTC

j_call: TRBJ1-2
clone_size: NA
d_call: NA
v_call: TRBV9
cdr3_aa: CASSEGGSGVRGYTF
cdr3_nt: TGTGCCAGCAGCGAAGGGGGTTCAGGGGTTAGGGGCTACACCTTC

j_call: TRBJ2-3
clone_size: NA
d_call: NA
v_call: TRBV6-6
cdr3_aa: CASRAGATDTQYF
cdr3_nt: TGTGCCAGCAGGGCGGGGGCCACAGATACGCAGTATTTT

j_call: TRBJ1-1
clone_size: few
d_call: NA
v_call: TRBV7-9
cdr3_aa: CASSPGPGGAYTEAFF
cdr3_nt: TGTGCCAGCAGCCCGGGACCGGGCGGGGCTTACACTGAAGCTTTCTTT

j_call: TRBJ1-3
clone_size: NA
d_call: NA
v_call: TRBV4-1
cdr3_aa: CASSQDLAPSSGNTIYF
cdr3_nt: TGCGCCAGCAGCCAAGATCTGGCACCTAGCTCTGGAAACACCATATATTTT

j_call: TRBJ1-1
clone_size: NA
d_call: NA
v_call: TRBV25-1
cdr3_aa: CASSESPLQGLNTEAFF
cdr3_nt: TGTGCCAGCAGTGAATCCCCCCTCCAGGGGTTGAACACTGAAGCTTTCTTT

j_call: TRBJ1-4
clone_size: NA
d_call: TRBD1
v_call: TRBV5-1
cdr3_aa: CASSLMGQNEKLFF
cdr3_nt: TGCGCCAGCAGCTTAATGGGACAGAATGAAAAACTGTTTTTT

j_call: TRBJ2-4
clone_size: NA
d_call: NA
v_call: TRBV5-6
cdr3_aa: CASSSGGGAKNIQYF
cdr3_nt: TGTGCCAGCAGCTCCGGAGGAGGGGCCAAAAACATTCAGTACTTC

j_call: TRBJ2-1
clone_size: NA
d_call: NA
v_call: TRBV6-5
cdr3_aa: CASRGGGNEQFF
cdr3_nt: TGTGCCAGCCGAGGGGGGGGCAATGAGCAGTTCTTC